A selection of T cell receptor beta chains follows, all from one sample in a study of shared clonotypes between healthy human individuals. Using immunoSEQ multiplex PCR, the repertoire was profiled, and TCRdb retains in-frame clones only, with some absent. Counted here are roughly 2.2 million clones, 85% to 95% occurring once; the ten biggest clones make up 0.3% to 0.4%. Sequencing input: naive CD4+ T cells from PBMCs. Every receptor here comes from a man aged 18-30 years in good health. Some clones in this sample may be carry-over from other donors' samples. Both conserved end residues are part of each CDR3. D genes are given only for firm matches. Clone size is shown for a subset of rows, as once, few, many or a class of expanded clone.

TRBJ2-2 - TRBD2 TRBV29-1 TGCAGCGTCCGCGGGGGACGGGACACCGGGGAGCTGTTTTTT CSVRGGRDTGELFF
TRBJ2-3 - - TRBV4-2 TGTGCCAGCAGCCCAGCAAGGGACTTCGAGAAGGGAGTGGGCACGCAGTATTTT CASSPARDFEKGVGTQYF
TRBJ1-1 - - TRBV21-1 TGTGCCAGCAGCAAAGGTTCACAGAACACTGAAGCTTTCTTT CASSKGSQNTEAFF
TRBJ2-7 - TRBD1 TRBV28 TGTGCCAGCAGACCACCCGGGACAGGGAAAGACGAGCAGTACTTC CASRPPGTGKDEQYF
TRBJ1-5 - - TRBV5-1 TGCGCCAGCAGCCCACAACGAGGGCAGCCCCAGCATTTT CASSPQRGQPQHF
TRBJ2-7 - TRBD2 TRBV7-2 TGTGCCAGCAGCTCAGCCGGGACTAGGGCAGGCGAGCAGTACTTC CASSSAGTRAGEQYF
TRBJ1-2 - TRBD1 TRBV2 TGTGCCAGCTCCCGGACAGGGCCGGGAATCTATGGCTACACCTTC CASSRTGPGIYGYTF
TRBJ2-1 - - TRBV28 TGTGCCAGCAGTTTATCAAACCGGCGCGGTGAGCAGTTCTTC CASSLSNRRGEQFF
TRBJ1-3 - - TRBV28 TGTGCCAGCAGTTCCGGACTACTTTCTGGAAACACCATATATTTT CASSSGLLSGNTIYF
TRBJ1-2 - TRBD1 TRBV7-9 TGTGCCAGCAGCTTAGAGGACAGGGGAGACTATGGCTACACCTTC CASSLEDRGDYGYTF
TRBJ1-1 - - TRBV28 TGTGCCAGCAATCAGGAGCCGAACACTGAAGCTTTCTTT CASNQEPNTEAFF
TRBJ2-7 - - TRBV29-1 TGCAGCGTTGTGAGTGTTGGCTACGAGCAGTACTTC CSVVSVGYEQYF
TRBJ1-4 - TRBD1 TRBV28 TGTGCCAGCAGACCGACAGGGGGGGGAGAAAAACTGTTTTTT CASRPTGGGEKLFF
TRBJ2-3 - TRBD2 TRBV7-2 TGTGCCAGCAGCTTAGGGGGACTAGACACAGATACGCAGTATTTT CASSLGGLDTDTQYF
TRBJ1-2 - - TRBV11-2 TGTGCCAGCAGCTTATCCCTGTGGACAAGCAGCTATGGCTACACCTTC CASSLSLWTSSYGYTF
TRBJ2-3 - - TRBV23-1 TGCGCCAGCAGTCAATCTGGGGATACAGATACGCAGTATTTT CASSQSGDTDTQYF
TRBJ2-2 - - TRBV5-1 TGCGCCAGCAGCTTAATGGGAGACACCGGGGAGCTGTTTTTT CASSLMGDTGELFF
TRBJ2-5 - - TRBV29-1 TGCAGCCTCTCCGTGGGGGCCGGGGAGACCCAGTACTTC CSLSVGAGETQYF
TRBJ2-1 - TRBD2 TRBV4-2 TGTGCCAGCAGCCAAGATCTAAGCGGGAGCTCCTACAATGAGCAGTTCTTC CASSQDLSGSSYNEQFF
TRBJ1-1 - - TRBV7-9 TGTGCCAGCAGCCTGGGGTTGGGGGAAGTGAACACTGAAGCTTTCTTT CASSLGLGEVNTEAFF
TRBJ2-1 - - TRBV18 TGTGCCAGCTCACCGACCAGGTCCTACAATGAGCAGTTCTTC CASSPTRSYNEQFF
TRBJ2-3 - TRBD2 TRBV2 TGTGCCAGCAGTGAAGCACTAGCGTATACGCAGTATTTT CASSEALAYTQYF
TRBJ1-3 - - TRBV5-1 TGCGCCAGCAGCCTCGGGATCTCTGGAAACACCATATATTTT CASSLGISGNTIYF
TRBJ1-2 - - TRBV25-1 TGTGCCAGCAGTGAATTGGGAGTCTATGGCTACACCTTC CASSELGVYGYTF
TRBJ1-5 - TRBD1 TRBV4-1 TGCGCCAGCAGCGATCGACAGGGAAGACAGCCCCAGCATTTT CASSDRQGRQPQHF
TRBJ1-1 few - TRBV11-2 TGTGCCAGCAGCCCGGAGGTTGGGACTGAAGCTTTCTTT CASSPEVGTEAFF
TRBJ2-3 - - TRBV5-1 TGCGCCAGCAGCTTGGGTTCTAGCACAGATACGCAGTATTTT CASSLGSSTDTQYF
TRBJ1-1 - - TRBV28 TGTGCCAGCAGTTTATTCCGAGCGGGTAACACTGAAGCTTTCTTT CASSLFRAGNTEAFF
TRBJ1-2 - - TRBV6-5 TGTGCCAGCAGTTACAGTCGTGGCTACACCTTC CASSYSRGYTF
TRBJ2-7 - TRBD2 TRBV7-2 TGTGCCAGCAGCTCATCTAGCGGGAGCTCCCTCTACGAGCAGTACTTC CASSSSSGSSLYEQYF
TRBJ1-2 once - TRBV5-1 TGCGCCAGCAGCTTGGCCGAGGGGCCCCACTTGGACACCTTC CASSLAEGPHLDTF
TRBJ2-5 - - TRBV29-1 TGCAGCGTTGTGAAAGGGTCGGGCCAAGAGACCCAGTACTTC CSVVKGSGQETQYF
TRBJ2-7 - TRBD1 TRBV28 TGTGCCAGCAGTATCGGGACAGGTGTTACCTACGAGCAGTACTTC CASSIGTGVTYEQYF
TRBJ2-6 - - TRBV28 TGTGCCAGCACCAGGGGATCAGGGGCCAACGTCCTGACTTTC CASTRGSGANVLTF
TRBJ2-3 - - TRBV4-1 TGCGCCAGCAGCCAAGTCGGATCGGGAGCAGGCACAGATACGCAGTATTTT CASSQVGSGAGTDTQYF
TRBJ1-2 once - TRBV27 TGTGCCAGCAGTCCGCGAGCAGGACCTCTCTATGGCTACACCTTC CASSPRAGPLYGYTF
TRBJ2-7 - - TRBV2 TGTGCCAGCAGTACGAGGGACAACTCCTACGAGCAGTACTTC CASSTRDNSYEQYF
TRBJ2-5 - TRBD2 TRBV28 TGTGCCAGCAGTTTATCTGTCGGTTCTAGCGGTCAAGAGACCCAGTACTTC CASSLSVGSSGQETQYF
TRBJ2-3 - TRBD2 TRBV5-1 TGCGCCAGCAGCAAAGGGACTAGCGGGAGAGCAGATACGCAGTATTTT CASSKGTSGRADTQYF
TRBJ2-3 - - TRBV28 TGTGCCAGCAGTTTGTTAGTGGATACGCAGTATTTT CASSLLVDTQYF
TRBJ2-5 - - TRBV19 TGTGCCAGTAGGCGCGGGGCCAAAGAGACTCAGTACTTC CASRRGAKETQYF